Described below is a single T cell receptor (beta chain) sequence and its context. The CDR3 loop spans 17 amino acids. V shed 6 bases and J shed 4 bases, with 22 bases lying between them. The germline V gene encodes CDR1 SGHRS and CDR2 YFSETQ. The data belong to a study of blood T cell repertoires in COVID-19. Background on the study: COVID-19 samples collected from the United States, Italy and Spain covered acute and convalescent phases. Sources were T cells, B-cell-depleted T cells, or PBMCs; the material itself was cDNA or gDNA.

Under the authors' procedure: Amplification from reference gene primers served as the basis for estimated nucleated cell counts. Generated by immunoSEQ multiplex PCR, the TCRdb table keeps only in-frame clones and is missing some. The DNA was the basis for D and trimming; V, J and clone size are from that table. The sample records over 95,000 clones, around 81% being singletons. The chain couples TRBV5-1 to TRBJ1-4, with D unclear. This TCR derives from a human donor in a cohort sampled during active COVID-19. Sequencing used peripheral blood. The CDR3: CASTLGGSGHGNEKLFF. CDR3 nucleotides: TGCGCCAGCACGCTGGGAGGGTCAGGTCATGGTAATGAAAAACTGTTTTTT. The complete variable domain, with remaining parts taken from reference TRBV5-1 and TRBJ1-4, reads KAGVTQTPRYLIKTRGQQVTLSCSPISGHRSVSWYQQTPGQGLQFLFEYFSETQRNKGNFPGRFSGRQFSNSRSEMNVSTLELGDSALYLCASTLGGSGHGNEKLFFGSGTQLSVL.